This TCR beta chain is from a study of early T cells in non-severe SARS-CoV-2 infection. Ten or more counts support this clonotype. V lost 5 bases and J lost 5; bases outside the gene matches: 11. The CDR3 runs to 15 residues. Unique molecular identifiers were affixed to single, distinct cDNA molecules. TCRdb reanalysed the 5' RACE reads using MiXCR and keeps one entry per CDR3 protein. The sample contains more than 60,000 distinct CDR3 sequences, about 13% of which appear only once. The sample was whole blood. The gene calls are TRBV12-3 or TRBV12-4 and TRBJ1-2; 7 nucleotides match TRBD1. This receptor was obtained from an adult who was a healthcare worker with PCR-confirmed SARS-CoV-2 infection or an uninfected control (not recorded which). CDR3 protein: CASSPGQSAGYGYTF. In DNA form, the CDR3 reads TGTGCCAGCAGTCCGGGACAGTCCGCTGGATATGGCTACACCTTC.